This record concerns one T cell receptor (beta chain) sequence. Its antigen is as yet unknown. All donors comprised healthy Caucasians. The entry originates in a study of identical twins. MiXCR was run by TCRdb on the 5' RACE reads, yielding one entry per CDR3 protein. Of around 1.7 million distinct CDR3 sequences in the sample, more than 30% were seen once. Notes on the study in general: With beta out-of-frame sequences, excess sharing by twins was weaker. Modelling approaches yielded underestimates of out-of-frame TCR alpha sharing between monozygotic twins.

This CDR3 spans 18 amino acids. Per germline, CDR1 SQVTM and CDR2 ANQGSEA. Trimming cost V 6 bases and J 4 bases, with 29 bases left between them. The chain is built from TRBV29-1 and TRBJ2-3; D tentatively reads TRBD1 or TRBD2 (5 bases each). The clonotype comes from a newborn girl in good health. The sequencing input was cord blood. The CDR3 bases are TGCAGCGTCCCTGTGGGGGTGTGGGCGGGCACACAGGCAGATACGCAGTATTTT. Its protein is CSVPVGVWAGTQADTQYF.